The TCR beta chain described here comes from a study of T cell changes during pregnancy in multiple sclerosis. Measured with immunoSEQ multiplex PCR; TCRdb has only the in-frame clones, and not every one. Of some 30,000 clones listed, 87% are singletons. As regards this clone: Other nucleotide sequences in the sample specify the same CDR3.

This CDR3 spans 14 amino acids. V lost 8 bases to trimming and J lost 0 bases; unmatched junction nucleotides: 4. In germline, CDR1 is MNHEY, CDR2 SMNVEV (reference sequence). The chain combines TRBV27 with TRBJ2-7; 10 bases are shared with TRBD2. The clonotype was recovered from a female donor with multiple sclerosis, enrolled in a pregnancy study. The sequencing here drew on CD8+ T cells from peripheral blood mononuclear cells, taken before pregnancy. The CDR3, as DNA: TGTGCCAGCTCCCTAGCGGGGGACTCCTACGAGCAGTACTTC. Residues: CASSLAGDSYEQYF.